Listed here are 20 T cell receptor beta chains from one sample, sequenced in a study of blood T cells in healthy people across ages. A second about 7 to 12 cycle PCR used barcoded and J-beta primers. Via MiXCR, TCRdb re-called the 5' RACE reads, giving one row per CDR3 protein. The repertoire holds 600,000 to 900,000 distinct CDR3 sequences, with under 30% as singletons. These data were also filed under a second study, of T cells of mothers and their children.

Sequences were obtained from blood. Receptors were obtained from a boy aged 5-17 years in good health.

V and J are TRBV12-3 or TRBV12-4 and TRBJ2-7, with D uncertain. This CDR3 spans 14 amino acids. V was pared by 2 bases and J by 3 bases, with 11 bases between. This chain's CDR3 is CASSLQLADYEQYF. The CDR3 nucleotides read TGTGCCAGCAGTTTACAACTGGCTGACTACGAGCAGTACTTC.

This chain joins TRBV4-2 and TRBJ2-1; 10 bases are shared with TRBD2. After removal of 3 bases from V and 6 bases from J, the junction contained 8 bases not matched to a gene. CDR1 and CDR2 (germline): LGHNA, YNFKEQ. The CDR3 extends over 16 amino acids. The CDR3 region is CASSQGSSGGPNEQFF. The CDR3 bases are TGTGCCAGCAGCCAGGGATCTAGCGGGGGCCCCAATGAGCAGTTCTTC.

The chain combines TRBV7-3 with TRBJ2-3; unclear D gene. The V gene lost 5 bases and the J gene lost 0 bases, with 15 bases spanning the gap. From germline, CDR1 is SGHTA and CDR2 FQGTGA. This CDR3 spans 16 amino acids. The CDR3 DNA follows: TGTGCCAGCAGCCCCTCTAGATACGCAAGCACAGATACGCAGTATTTT. It yields the protein CASSPSRYASTDTQYF.

In its sample, this clonotype was seen once. One end of the junction does not line up with germline, which may come from a read error. This chain connects TRBV12-3 or TRBV12-4 to TRBJ1-4; TRBD1 aligns across 10 bases. This CDR3 contains 15 residues. The CDR3, as DNA: TGTGCCAGCAGCCCCGGGACAGGGGCTATCGAAACACTGTTTTTT. This sequence encodes CASSPGTGAIETLFF.

The sample holds a few counts of this clonotype. This chain links TRBV5-1 with TRBJ2-5, with TRBD1 as a possible D gene (5 bases). The V and J ends lost 1 base and 3 bases respectively, with 10 bases between them. Germline V gives CDR1 SGHRS, CDR2 YFSETQ. CDR3 length equals 14 residues. CDR3 DNA sequence: TGCGCCAGCAGCTTGAAGGCAGGGAAAGAGACCCAGTACTTC. Its translation: CASSLKAGKETQYF.

This clonotype was seen a handful of times. The rearrangement links TRBV4-1 to TRBJ2-5, with no clear D. The germline V gene has CDR1 MGHRA and CDR2 YSYEKL. The CDR3 runs 12 residues. V lost 3 bases to trimming and J lost 5 bases, with 7 bases between them. CDR3 sequence: CASSHDGETQYF. The CDR3 DNA sequence: TGCGCCAGCAGCCATGACGGGGAGACCCAGTACTTC.

The chain recombines TRBV6-2 or TRBV6-3 with TRBJ2-5; 13 bases map to TRBD2. The closer fit of TRBJ2-1 to the DNA end suggests the J call may be wrong. The CDR3 loop spans 16 amino acids. The V gene's germline CDR1 is MNHEY and CDR2 SVGEGT. CDR3 sequence reads: CASSSMGLAGMDEQFF. The CDR3 nucleotides read TGTGCCAGCAGTTCTATGGGACTAGCGGGGATGGATGAGCAGTTCTTC.

V usage is TRBV5-1 and J usage is TRBJ2-5; maybe TRBD1 (5 bases). Judging by the DNA end, TRBJ2-7 fits better; the J call may be wrong. The length of the CDR3 is 13 residues. CDR1 SGHRS and CDR2 YFSETQ come from the germline V gene. The CDR3, as DNA: TGCGCCAGCAGCTTGCCAGGGCCCCACGAGCAGTACTTC. Translation gives CASSLPGPHEQYF.

Only a few counts were recorded for this clonotype. J is TRBJ2-5 and V is TRBV28; TRBD1 aligns across 8 bases. Germline V gene sequence: CDR1 MDHEN, CDR2 SYDVKM. V shed 8 bases, J shed 7 bases, and the junction held 9 bases outside the gene matches. The CDR3 has 13 amino acids. The CDR3 protein is CASDRGRLGTQYF. The CDR3 DNA reads TGTGCCAGCGACAGGGGAAGGTTGGGGACCCAGTACTTC.

The chain links TRBV7-2 to TRBJ2-1; TRBD2 agrees at 7 bases. The germline V gene encodes CDR1 SGHTA and CDR2 FQGNSA. The junction had 6 bases not matched to a gene; V was cut back by 0 bases and J by 4 bases. The length of the CDR3 is 16 residues. CDR3 amino acids: CASSLARASGYNEQFF. CDR3 DNA sequence: TGTGCCAGCAGCTTAGCAAGGGCTAGCGGATACAATGAGCAGTTCTTC.

J is TRBJ2-1 and V is TRBV6-5, with 8 bases lining up with TRBD1. CDR1 is MNHEY and CDR2 is SVGAGI in the germline V gene. The length of the CDR3 is 15 residues. Trimming at V came to 0 bases and at J to 9 bases, leaving 7 bases not matched to a gene. CDR3 protein: CASSYSWRRGLEQFF. The CDR3 region has the DNA TGTGCCAGCAGTTACTCGTGGCGCAGGGGGCTTGAGCAGTTCTTC.

The chain recombines TRBV20-1 with TRBJ2-1; 7 nucleotides agree with TRBD2. CDR1 is DFQATT, CDR2 SNEGSKA, per germline (reference sequence). The J segment lost 1 base and the V segment lost 5 bases, leaving 14 bases of the junction unmatched. This CDR3 has 17 residues. The CDR3 region is CSAHGTTINPSYNEQFF. DNA of the CDR3: TGCAGTGCTCACGGGACTACCATCAACCCTTCCTACAATGAGCAGTTCTTC.

A single count supports this clonotype. A read error may produce the germline difference seen at one junction end. The V and J genes are TRBV12-3 or TRBV12-4 and TRBJ2-5; D is unresolved. The CDR3 consists of 14 residues. Here the CDR3 reads CAGSPAPGQETQYF. The CDR3 DNA is TGTGCCGGCAGTCCCGCGCCAGGCCAAGAGACCCAGTACTTC.

The J gene is TRBJ1-2, the V gene TRBV11-3; 7 nucleotides agree with TRBD1. Per germline, CDR1 SGHNT and CDR2 YENEEA. This CDR3 is built from 15 residues. The ends lost 0 bases at V and 2 bases at J; junction bases unmatched: 3. CDR3 bases: TGTGCCAGCAGCTTAGATAGGGGACAGAACTATGGCTACACCTTC. Protein product: CASSLDRGQNYGYTF.

The DNA for the CDR3 is TGCAGCGTTGATGATCCGGGGCCAGGGGCCAACGTCCTGACTTTC. Translated: CSVDDPGPGANVLTF. The chain has TRBV29-1 and TRBJ2-6; D is perhaps TRBD1 or TRBD2 (5 bases each). The CDR3 is 15 amino acids. Germline V gives CDR1 SQVTM, CDR2 ANQGSEA. The V end lost 3 bases, the J end lost 4 bases, and 13 bases lay between the germline ends.

This clonotype has more than one count but fewer than ten. Lacking the conserved final phenylalanine or tryptophan, this CDR3 likely reflects a read error. The CDR3 loop is CASSVEWNTEAFS. The CDR3 DNA reads TGTGCCAGCAGCGTAGAGTGGAACACTGAAGCTTTCTCT. The J gene is TRBJ1-1, the V gene TRBV9; no clear D. CDR1 is SGDLS, CDR2 YYNGEE, per germline. Trimming removed 0 bases from V and 1 base from J, with 4 bases in between. This CDR3 contains 13 residues.

This clonotype was recorded once. The chain links TRBV19 to TRBJ2-7; D possibly corresponds to TRBD2 (6 bases). The DNA end is a closer match to TRBJ2-1, so the J assignment may be wrong. This CDR3 has 15 residues. CDR1 and CDR2 from the germline V gene are LNHDA and SQIVND (reference sequence). CDR3 bases: TGTGCCAGTAGTATCCAGCCGGAGGGCTACAATGAGCAGTTCTTC. This translates into CASSIQPEGYNEQFF.

The CDR3 sequence is CATSALTGDGYTF. CDR3 coding DNA: TGTGCCACCAGTGCCCTGACAGGGGACGGCTACACCTTC. The chain employs TRBV24-1 and TRBJ1-2; TRBD1 matches 8 bases. V lost 5 bases to trimming and J lost 8 bases; unmatched junction nucleotides: 6. CDR1 is KGHDR, CDR2 SFDVKD, per germline. The CDR3 has 13 amino acids.

This clonotype was seen a handful of times. The chain recombines TRBV2 with TRBJ2-5; D remains ambiguous. Germline V CDR1 and CDR2: SNHLY, FYNNEI. The CDR3 consists of 14 residues. Trimming shortened V by 0 bases and J by 1 base, and 6 bases separated the two germline ends. The CDR3 loop is CASSEAQVQETQYF. The CDR3 DNA is TGTGCCAGCAGTGAAGCCCAGGTCCAAGAGACCCAGTACTTC. Filled out from reference TRBV2 and TRBJ2-5, the complete variable domain reads EPEVTQTPSHQVTQMGQEVILRCVPISNHLYFYWYRQILGQKVEFLVSFYNNEISEKSEIFDDQFSVERPDGSNFTLKIRSTKLEDSAMYFCASSEAQVQETQYFGPGTRLLVL.

The gene calls are TRBV4-1 and TRBJ2-7; 7 positions match TRBD2. CDR3 size: 15 residues. CDR1 MGHRA and CDR2 YSYEKL come from the germline V gene. The J segment lost 2 bases and the V segment lost 3 bases, leaving 7 bases of the junction unmatched. The CDR3 DNA sequence: TGCGCCAGCAGCCAGGGAGCGGGGTCACCCTACGAGCAGTACTTC. It yields the protein CASSQGAGSPYEQYF.